The 21 T cell receptor beta chains below were found in one sample sequenced in a study of control samples from healthy donors and cancer patients. Using immunoSEQ multiplex PCR, the repertoire was profiled, and TCRdb retains in-frame clones only, with some absent. This table has approximately 170,000 clones, 93% appearing once. Source material: blood. The receptors originated from a woman aged 60-70 years in good health.

The gene calls are TRBV3-1 (or the pseudogene TRBV3-2) and TRBJ1-1; D perhaps matches TRBD1 (6 bases). The CDR3 loop spans 13 amino acids. The germline CDR1 and CDR2 sequences are LGHDT and YNNKEL (reference sequence). Trimming stripped 3 bases from V and 5 bases from J, with 10 bases between. CDR3 sequence reads: CASSHRRGTEAFF. For the CDR3, the DNA is TGTGCCAGCAGCCACAGGAGGGGGACTGAAGCTTTCTTT.

The V and J genes are TRBV6-5 and TRBJ2-1; 10 positions agree with TRBD2. Germline V gene data show CDR1 as MNHEY and CDR2 as SVGAGI. The length of the CDR3 is 15 residues. With 7 bases clipped from V and 10 bases from J, the junction kept 13 bases outside the gene matches. The CDR3 sequence: CASTDGLAGVSEQFF. DNA of the CDR3: TGTGCCAGCACCGACGGGCTAGCGGGGGTATCCGAGCAGTTCTTC.

V and J are TRBV2 and TRBJ2-7; D uncertain. CDR3 length equals 11 residues. Trimming removed 4 bases from V and 6 bases from J, with 7 bases in between. The germline V gene encodes CDR1 SNHLY and CDR2 FYNNEI. CDR3 sequence reads: CASSASGEQYF. The DNA for the CDR3 is TGTGCCAGCAGTGCCTCGGGCGAGCAGTACTTC.

In its sample, this clone was seen once. CDR3 nucleotides: TGTGCCAGCAGTGAATCGGGCGGAGGCTCTGGAAACACCATATATTTT. Translating it yields CASSESGGGSGNTIYF. This chain joins TRBV6-1 and TRBJ1-3, with D unresolved. Trimming pared 2 bases from V and 0 bases from J, leaving 11 bases between. This CDR3 has 16 amino acids. Germline V lookup: CDR1 MNHNS, CDR2 SASEGT.

This sequence joins TRBV5-8 and TRBJ1-1; TRBD1 is a possible D gene (5 bases). The CDR3 consists of 14 residues. The germline V and J ends were trimmed by 1 base and 1 base, with 8 bases remaining between them. Germline V gene data show CDR1 as SGHTS and CDR2 as YDEGEE. In nucleotides, the CDR3 is TGTGCCAGCAGCTTGTTCAGGGCGAACACTGAAGCTTTCTTT. Amino acids: CASSLFRANTEAFF. Full variable domain (missing parts from reference TRBV5-8 and TRBJ1-1): EAGVTQSPTHLIKTRGQQATLRCSPISGHTSVYWYQQALGLGLQFLLWYDEGEERNRGNFPPRFSGRQFPNYSSELNVNALELEDSALYLCASSLFRANTEAFFGQGTRLTVV.

V gene TRBV6-2 or TRBV6-3 combines with J gene TRBJ1-2; TRBD1 matches 8 bases. V lost 4 bases, J lost 8 bases, and 6 bases stayed unmatched. Germline V gene sequence: CDR1 MNHEY, CDR2 SVGEGT. The CDR3 is 13 residues long. This CDR3 is CASSLDRGGGYTF. CDR3 sequence (DNA): TGTGCCAGCAGTTTAGACAGGGGAGGCGGCTACACCTTC.

This clone showed up just once. The rearrangement uses TRBV2 and TRBJ2-2; D is possibly TRBD2 (6 bases). There are 15 residues in the CDR3. Trimming pared 4 bases from V and 1 base from J, leaving 10 bases between. CDR1 and CDR2 (germline): SNHLY, FYNNEI. CDR3 residues: CASSGGSGNTGELFF. The CDR3 nucleotides are TGTGCCAGCAGTGGGGGTAGCGGGAACACCGGGGAGCTGTTTTTT.

This sequence joins TRBV4-2 and TRBJ1-1; 7 bases match TRBD1. The germline V gene has CDR1 LGHNA and CDR2 YNFKEQ. The length of the CDR3 is 15 residues. Trimming took 4 bases from V and 3 from J; bases not matched to a gene: 8. This CDR3 reads CASSPRITGDTEAFF. CDR3 DNA: TGTGCCAGCAGCCCGAGGATTACAGGGGACACTGAAGCTTTCTTT.

The rearrangement uses TRBV10-3 and TRBJ1-2; 9 nucleotides align to TRBD1. The ends lost 3 bases at V and 8 bases at J; junction bases unmatched: 10. Looked up from germline, CDR1 is ENHRY and CDR2 is SYGVKD. This CDR3 comprises 15 residues. The CDR3 bases are TGTGCCATCAGTGATCCTGGGACAGGGATAAGCGGCTACACCTTC. Translated, it gives CAISDPGTGISGYTF.

The rearrangement uses TRBV11-3 and TRBJ2-2; no definite D call. Germline CDR1 is SGHNT and CDR2 is YENEEA. V lost 0 bases and J lost 4, with 6 bases in between. This CDR3 comprises 14 residues. CDR3 protein: CASSLDGFTGELFF. CDR3 coding DNA: TGTGCCAGCAGCTTAGATGGTTTCACCGGGGAGCTGTTTTTT.

The rearrangement joins TRBV29-1 to TRBJ1-1, with D perhaps TRBD1 (5 bases). CDR1 and CDR2 (germline): SQVTM, ANQGSEA. This CDR3 region has 13 residues. The V end was cut by 5 bases, the J end by 0 bases, with 10 bases between. This chain's CDR3 is CSVQGRVNTEAFF. In nucleotides, the CDR3 is TGCAGCGTTCAGGGACGGGTGAACACTGAAGCTTTCTTT.

This clone was counted once. This chain uses TRBV12-3 or TRBV12-4 with TRBJ1-2, with 7 bases lining up with TRBD1. V was pared by 3 bases and J by 8 bases, with 0 bases of the junction left unmatched. This CDR3 region has 11 residues. The CDR3 sequence is CASSFRGGYTF. For the CDR3, the DNA is TGTGCCAGCAGTTTCAGGGGGGGCTACACCTTC.

The chain links TRBV6-1 to TRBJ1-5; no clear D. V gave up 5 bases and J gave up 2 bases, with 7 bases separating them. CDR1 and CDR2 (germline): MNHNS, SASEGT. The CDR3 extends over 13 amino acids. Here the CDR3 DNA reads TGTGCCAGCAGTTGGAGGGGCAATCAGCCCCAGCATTTT. Protein sequence: CASSWRGNQPQHF.

V and J are TRBV30 and TRBJ1-2; 7 bases are shared with TRBD1. The V gene's germline CDR1 is GTSNPN and CDR2 SVGIG (reference sequence). V shed 8 bases and J 8 bases; nucleotides not matched to a gene: 14. CDR3 length: 13 amino acids. CDR3 bases: TGTGCCCTAAACCCAGGGGGATTCTGGGGCTACACCTTC. It encodes CALNPGGFWGYTF. Looking up the rest from reference TRBV30 and TRBJ1-2 gives the full variable domain: SQTIHQWPATLVQPVGSPLSLECTVEGTSNPNLYWYRQAAGRGLQLLFYSVGIGQISSEVPQNLSASRPQDRQFILSSKKLLLSDSGFYLCALNPGGFWGYTFGSGTRLTVV.

The gene calls are TRBV7-2 and TRBJ2-2; D possibly corresponds to TRBD1 (7 bases). The CDR3 length is 14 residues. Trimming removed 5 bases at V and 4 bases at J, with 11 bases between. In germline, CDR1 is SGHTA, CDR2 FQGNSA. The CDR3 bases are TGTGCCAGCAGCCGCGGGACAGTCACCGGGGAGCTGTTTTTT. It encodes CASSRGTVTGELFF.

This chain's CDR3 is CASSRGLAGDISTDTQYF. CDR3 DNA sequence: TGTGCCAGCAGCCGAGGACTAGCGGGGGATATCAGCACAGATACGCAGTATTTT. The chain is built from TRBV11-3 and TRBJ2-3, with TRBD2 matching 13 bases. V was clipped by 5 bases and J by 0 bases; unmatched bases: 8. Germline V lookup: CDR1 SGHNT, CDR2 YENEEA. This CDR3 is built from 18 residues.

The chain recombines TRBV10-3 with TRBJ1-1; 9 nucleotides agree with TRBD1. The ends lost 5 bases at V and 1 base at J; junction bases unmatched: 2. Germline V CDR1 and CDR2: ENHRY, SYGVKD. The CDR3 runs 14 residues. The CDR3 reads CAISPGQGNTEAFF. Written as DNA, the CDR3 is TGTGCCATCAGTCCGGGACAGGGGAACACTGAAGCTTTCTTT.

This chain connects TRBV5-1 to TRBJ2-3; 10 nucleotides line up with TRBD1. CDR3 length: 15 residues. V dropped 3 bases and J dropped 2; count of bases not matched to a gene: 3. The germline V gene encodes CDR1 SGHRS and CDR2 YFSETQ. The chain's CDR3 is CASSSGQGDTDTQYF. The CDR3 DNA is TGCGCCAGCAGCTCAGGACAGGGGGACACAGATACGCAGTATTTT.

The CDR3 reads CASSLDYGYTF. CDR3 nucleotide sequence: TGTGCCAGCAGCTTGGACTATGGCTACACCTTC. The rearrangement joins TRBV5-8 to TRBJ1-2, with D unresolved. This CDR3 comprises 11 residues. Germline V gives CDR1 SGHTS, CDR2 YDEGEE. V was cut by 0 bases and J by 3 bases, with 0 bases left in between.

This clone was counted once. A read error may account for a junction end that differs from germline. This chain uses TRBV19 with TRBJ2-3; D is perhaps TRBD1 or TRBD2 (5 bases each). The germline gives CDR1 LNHDA, CDR2 SQIVND (reference sequence). The CDR3 loop spans 11 amino acids. The CDR3 loop reads CASSEGTYPLF. The CDR3 region has the DNA TGTGCCAGTAGTGAAGGGACCTACCCCCTTTTT.

The chain uses TRBV11-2 and TRBJ1-2; D not certain. This CDR3 is built from 16 residues. Germline lookup yields CDR1 SGHAT and CDR2 FQNNGV. With 2 bases removed from V and 0 bases from J, the gap between germline ends came to 13 bases. The CDR3 DNA is TGTGCCAGCAGCTTACATGGTACAGCCGCTAACTATGGCTACACCTTC. Its translation is CASSLHGTAANYGYTF. The variable domain in full, with the rest retrieved from reference TRBV11-2 and TRBJ1-2, is EAGVAQSPRYKIIEKRQSVAFWCNPISGHATLYWYQQILGQGPKLLIQFQNNGVVDDSQLPKDRFSAERLKGVDSTLKIQPAKLEDSAVYLCASSLHGTAANYGYTFGSGTRLTVV.